What follows are 27 T cell receptor beta chains derived from one specimen sequenced in a study of T cell responses to AZD1222 COVID-19 vaccine. TCRdb's copy holds only in-frame clones and misses some; the assay was immunoSEQ multiplex PCR. The sample shows some 74,000 clones, roughly nine tenths of them seen only once. Material: peripheral blood, obtained 28 days after the second AZD1222 dose. These receptor sequences come from an adult who received the AZD1222 COVID-19 vaccine.

This chain links TRBV30 with TRBJ1-5, with 7 bases aligning to TRBD1. Germline V gene lookup returns CDR1 GTSNPN and CDR2 SVGIG (reference sequence). J lost 1 base, V lost 1 base, and 10 bases had no gene match. The CDR3 runs 17 residues. CDR3 bases: TGTGCCTGGAGTGCGGACAGGTCGGTCATGAGCAATCAGCCCCAGCATTTT. Its protein is CAWSADRSVMSNQPQHF.

V and J are TRBV27 and TRBJ1-4, with a possible D match to TRBD1 (6 bases). Germline lookup yields CDR1 MNHEY and CDR2 SMNVEV (reference sequence). The ends were cut back, 6 bases at V and 8 bases at J, with 19 bases in the middle. The CDR3 runs to 15 residues. CDR3 sequence: CASSEITGFGEKLFF. CDR3 DNA: TGTGCCAGCAGCGAAATCACAGGGTTTGGAGAAAAACTGTTTTTT.

The V call is TRBV19, the J call TRBJ1-1, with D possibly being TRBD1 (5 bases). Between the trimmed V and J ends, which lost 6 bases and 3 bases, there was a span of 17 bases. Germline V gene data show CDR1 as LNHDA and CDR2 as SQIVND (reference sequence). This CDR3 spans 15 amino acids. CDR3 protein: CASRYQGGLDTEAFF. CDR3 nucleotide sequence: TGTGCCAGTAGATATCAGGGCGGTCTCGACACTGAAGCTTTCTTT.

The J gene is TRBJ2-6, the V gene TRBV5-1; no definite D call. Trimming cost V 3 bases and J 0 bases, with 7 bases left between them. Per the germline V gene, CDR1 is SGHRS and CDR2 is YFSETQ. The CDR3 loop spans 15 amino acids. The CDR3 DNA is TGCGCCAGCAGCTCTGGGGACTCTGGGGCCAACGTCCTGACTTTC. Its translation: CASSSGDSGANVLTF.

The rearrangement links TRBV24-1 to TRBJ1-1, with D perhaps matching TRBD1 (5 bases). The CDR3 consists of 13 residues. Germline CDR1 and CDR2: KGHDR and SFDVKD. The ends were cut back, 4 bases at V and 9 bases at J, with 14 bases in the middle. The CDR3 spells CATSDTGTGKAFF. Written as DNA, the CDR3 is TGTGCCACCAGTGACACCGGCACAGGAAAAGCTTTCTTT.

The V gene is TRBV2, the J gene TRBJ2-3; D is perhaps TRBD2 (6 bases). This CDR3 contains 14 residues. V lost 6 bases to trimming and J lost 4 bases, with 14 bases between them. Germline loops: CDR1 SNHLY, CDR2 FYNNEI. The CDR3: CASRGGRAADTQYF. CDR3 nucleotide sequence: TGTGCCAGCAGGGGAGGAAGGGCTGCAGATACGCAGTATTTT.

The gene calls are TRBV20-1 and TRBJ1-1; no definite D call. This CDR3 has 15 residues. Between the trimmed V and J ends, which lost 3 bases and 4 bases, there was a span of 18 bases. The V gene's germline CDR1 is DFQATT and CDR2 SNEGSKA (reference sequence). The chain's CDR3 is CSASRRPGESTEAFF. Here the CDR3 DNA reads TGCAGTGCTAGTAGGCGGCCTGGCGAGAGCACTGAAGCTTTCTTT.

This chain joins TRBV28 and TRBJ1-1; no reliable D call. This CDR3 is 11 amino acids long. In germline, CDR1 is MDHEN, CDR2 SYDVKM. V shed 7 bases and J shed 1 base, with 4 bases lying between them. The CDR3 coding sequence is TGTGCCAGCAACGGGAACACTGAAGCTTTCTTT. Translation gives CASNGNTEAFF. Drawing the rest from reference TRBV28 and TRBJ1-1, the complete variable domain is DVKVTQSSRYLVKRTGEKVFLECVQDMDHENMFWYRQDPGLGLRLIYFSYDVKMKEKGDIPEGYSVSREKKERFSLILESASTNQTSMYLCASNGNTEAFFGQGTRLTVV.

This chain links TRBV4-3 with TRBJ1-6; 7 bases align to TRBD1. Losses at the gene ends were 2 bases for V and 9 bases for J; bases not matched to a gene: 7. The CDR3 extends over 15 amino acids. Germline V gene data show CDR1 as LGHNA and CDR2 as YSLEER. CDR3 residues: CASSQSTGFGSPLHF. CDR3 coding DNA: TGCGCCAGCAGCCAATCGACAGGGTTCGGTTCACCCCTCCACTTT.

J is TRBJ2-1 and V is TRBV9; 8 bases line up with TRBD2. Germline-derived CDR1 and CDR2 are SGDLS and YYNGEE. CDR3 length: 16 amino acids. Trimming cost V 4 bases and J 3 bases; bases outside gene matches: 9. The CDR3 DNA follows: TGTGCCAGCAGCTTATTCAGCGGGGGAGACTACAATGAGCAGTTCTTC. Protein product: CASSLFSGGDYNEQFF.

The chain is built from TRBV6-5 and TRBJ2-1, with 7 bases fitting TRBD2. Germline loops: CDR1 MNHEY, CDR2 SVGAGI. V gave up 8 bases and J gave up 9 bases; unmatched junction bases: 4. CDR3 length: 11 amino acids. CDR3 sequence reads: CASGLAAEQFF. The CDR3 DNA sequence: TGTGCCAGCGGGCTAGCGGCTGAGCAGTTCTTC.

The rearrangement links TRBV5-1 to TRBJ1-1, with D tentatively TRBD1 (6 bases). The ends were cut back, 4 bases at V and 2 bases at J, with 15 bases in the middle. The CDR3 spans 15 residues. Germline CDR1 is SGHRS and CDR2 is YFSETQ. As DNA, the CDR3 is TGCGCCAGCAGCCCCCAGGGGACAAGCAACACTGAAGCTTTCTTT. This encodes CASSPQGTSNTEAFF.

The gene calls are TRBV2 and TRBJ1-2, with TRBD1 matching 9 bases. The CDR3 consists of 14 residues. Per the germline V gene, CDR1 is SNHLY and CDR2 is FYNNEI. The trim removed 6 bases at V and 5 bases at J, leaving 7 bases unmatched. The CDR3 DNA follows: TGTGCCAGCAGCCCACAGGGGGCTCATTATGGCTACACCTTC. It yields the protein CASSPQGAHYGYTF.

The chain has TRBV28 and TRBJ1-2, with D uncertain. The CDR3 spans 14 residues. The germline gives CDR1 MDHEN, CDR2 SYDVKM. Trimming pared 4 bases from V and 0 bases from J, leaving 9 bases between. The CDR3 reads CASSSAVSNYGYTF. The CDR3 bases are TGTGCCAGCAGTTCGGCAGTGTCTAACTATGGCTACACCTTC.

This chain uses TRBV4-1 with TRBJ2-3; 8 nucleotides line up with TRBD1. From germline, CDR1 is MGHRA and CDR2 YSYEKL. The CDR3 is 18 amino acids. Trimming at V came to 0 bases and at J to 6 bases, leaving 14 bases not matched to a gene. This chain's CDR3 is CASSQDRTGLSTDDTQYF. The CDR3 bases are TGCGCCAGCAGCCAAGATCGGACAGGGCTTTCTACTGACGATACGCAGTATTTT.

The chain joins TRBV6-5 to TRBJ1-2; D possibly corresponds to TRBD1 (5 bases). The CDR3 loop spans 13 amino acids. Germline V gene data show CDR1 as MNHEY and CDR2 as SVGAGI. V was cut by 10 bases and J by 4 bases, with 16 bases left in between. DNA of the CDR3: TGTGCCACCCTCAGCGGGGGACCCTATGGCTACACCTTC. This translates into CATLSGGPYGYTF.

The V gene is TRBV28, the J gene TRBJ1-4, with 10 bases aligning to TRBD1. J gave up 8 bases and V 2 bases, and 2 bases lay outside the gene matches. Per germline, CDR1 MDHEN and CDR2 SYDVKM. CDR3 length: 14 residues. This CDR3 is CASSLRTGGEKLFF. The CDR3 DNA reads as TGTGCCAGCAGTTTAAGGACAGGGGGGGAAAAACTGTTTTTT.

This chain links TRBV7-9 with TRBJ2-7; 8 nucleotides align to TRBD1. CDR3 size: 15 residues. Per germline, CDR1 SEHNR and CDR2 FQNEAQ (reference sequence). Trimming cost V 1 base and J 4 bases; bases outside gene matches: 6. The CDR3 loop is CASSLVPGGLYEQYF. The CDR3 DNA follows: TGTGCCAGCAGCTTAGTCCCAGGGGGCCTATACGAGCAGTACTTC.

The chain uses TRBV5-1 and TRBJ2-7, with 7 bases aligning to TRBD1. The trim removed 0 bases at V and 7 bases at J, leaving 13 bases unmatched. This CDR3 is built from 16 residues. Germline values: CDR1 SGHRS, CDR2 YFSETQ. CDR3 DNA: TGCGCCAGCAGCTTGGCCTTGGGGACAGTGGGCTTTGAGCAGTACTTC. Its translation is CASSLALGTVGFEQYF. Supplemented by reference TRBV5-1 and TRBJ2-7, the full variable domain reads KAGVTQTPRYLIKTRGQQVTLSCSPISGHRSVSWYQQTPGQGLQFLFEYFSETQRNKGNFPGRFSGRQFSNSRSEMNVSTLELGDSALYLCASSLALGTVGFEQYFGPGTRLTVT.

The chain recombines TRBV7-2 with TRBJ2-1; 7 bases match TRBD2. V trimming: 1 base; J trimming: 0 bases; junction bases outside the gene matches: 3. Germline lookup yields CDR1 SGHTA and CDR2 FQGNSA. This CDR3 is built from 16 residues. CDR3 amino acids: CASSLEAGSSYNEQFF. The CDR3 DNA follows: TGTGCCAGCAGCTTAGAAGCGGGGAGCTCCTACAATGAGCAGTTCTTC.

A single count supports this clone. CDR3 sequence reads: CASPDRQGDVSLHF. The CDR3 bases are TGTGCCAGCCCTGATCGGCAGGGCGACGTTTCCCTCCACTTT. This chain connects TRBV7-9 to TRBJ1-6, with D tentatively TRBD1 (5 bases). This CDR3 contains 14 residues. Germline CDR1 reads SEHNR; CDR2 reads FQNEAQ (reference sequence). V was shortened by 8 bases and J by 14 bases, with 22 bases between the two germline ends.

V and J are TRBV19 and TRBJ2-1; D not resolved. V was clipped by 1 base and J by 2 bases, with 9 bases between them. This CDR3 has 15 residues. The germline CDR1 and CDR2 sequences are LNHDA and SQIVND (reference sequence). CDR3 DNA: TGTGCCAGTAGTATAGTGCAGGCTACCTACAATGAGCAGTTCTTC. Protein: CASSIVQATYNEQFF. Full variable domain (missing parts from reference TRBV19 and TRBJ2-1): DGGITQSPKYLFRKEGQNVTLSCEQNLNHDAMYWYRQDPGQGLRLIYYSQIVNDFQKGDIAEGYSVSREKKESFPLTVTSAQKNPTAFYLCASSIVQATYNEQFFGPGTRLTVL.

This chain connects TRBV21-1 to TRBJ1-2. TRBV21-1 has pseudogene status. CDR3 length equals 12 residues. The CDR3 region is CASSIGPYGYTF. The CDR3 nucleotides read TGTGCCAGCAGCATTGGACCTTATGGCTACACCTTC.

This chain joins TRBV12-3 or TRBV12-4 and TRBJ1-1, with D possibly matching TRBD1 (6 bases). Trimming left V 5 bases short and J 1 base short, with 8 bases between. This CDR3 is 13 amino acids long. The CDR3 region has the DNA TGTGCCAGCAGTCAGGGGAGGAACACTGAAGCTTTCTTT. As protein: CASSQGRNTEAFF.

This rearrangement joins TRBV6-5 to TRBJ1-1; D is perhaps TRBD1 (5 bases). The length of the CDR3 is 15 residues. The germline gives CDR1 MNHEY, CDR2 SVGAGI. V shed 0 bases and J shed 0 bases, with 8 bases lying between them. CDR3 nucleotides: TGTGCCAGCAGTTACTCAGAGGGGATGAACACTGAAGCTTTCTTT. Amino acids: CASSYSEGMNTEAFF.

This chain links TRBV2 with TRBJ2-7; tentatively, D is TRBD1 (5 bases). CDR3 size: 13 residues. Trimming removed 6 bases at V and 0 bases at J, with 9 bases between. The V gene's germline CDR1 is SNHLY and CDR2 FYNNEI. CDR3 region: CASRTGTSYEQYF. The CDR3 coding sequence is TGTGCCAGCAGAACAGGAACCTCCTACGAGCAGTACTTC. The full variable domain, rest sourced from reference TRBV2 and TRBJ2-7, is EPEVTQTPSHQVTQMGQEVILRCVPISNHLYFYWYRQILGQKVEFLVSFYNNEISEKSEIFDDQFSVERPDGSNFTLKIRSTKLEDSAMYFCASRTGTSYEQYFGPGTRLTVT.

V usage is TRBV18 and J usage is TRBJ1-2; the D is unclear. The CDR3 runs 13 residues. Germline CDR1 is KGHSH and CDR2 is LQKENI. Trimming took off 2 bases at V and 8 bases at J, with 12 bases between the two ends. As DNA, the CDR3 is TGTGCCAGCTCACCAACTTTGACGGACGGCTACACCTTC. It yields the protein CASSPTLTDGYTF.